The entry below gives a single T cell receptor beta chain sequence along with its context. What it binds is not known. Germline-derived CDR1 and CDR2 are SGHRS and YFSETQ. After removal of 1 base from V and 15 bases from J, the junction contained 10 bases not matched to a gene. The CDR3 runs to 13 residues. The source of the sample is a study of T cell responses to AZD1222 COVID-19 vaccine. Findings and caveats of the study: Of spike-specific TCRs, nearly half reportedly target regions left unmutated in variants. Baseline seropositivity occurred in only 5 to 7 AZD1222 recipients. Spike-spanning, vaccine-associated CD4 TCRs were dominant at 160-218 and 743-854.

Profiling relied on immunoSEQ multiplex PCR, and the TCRdb table lists in-frame clones only, not all of them. The sample yields over 130,000 clones, approximately 89% seen once. The starting material was peripheral blood, obtained on day 0 of AZD1222 vaccination. The chain carries TRBV5-1 and TRBJ1-5, with 7 bases matching TRBD1. This sequence originates from an adult in good health. CDR3 protein: CASSLLPQGVWHF. CDR3 DNA sequence: TGCGCCAGCAGCTTGCTCCCTCAGGGGGTCTGGCATTTT.